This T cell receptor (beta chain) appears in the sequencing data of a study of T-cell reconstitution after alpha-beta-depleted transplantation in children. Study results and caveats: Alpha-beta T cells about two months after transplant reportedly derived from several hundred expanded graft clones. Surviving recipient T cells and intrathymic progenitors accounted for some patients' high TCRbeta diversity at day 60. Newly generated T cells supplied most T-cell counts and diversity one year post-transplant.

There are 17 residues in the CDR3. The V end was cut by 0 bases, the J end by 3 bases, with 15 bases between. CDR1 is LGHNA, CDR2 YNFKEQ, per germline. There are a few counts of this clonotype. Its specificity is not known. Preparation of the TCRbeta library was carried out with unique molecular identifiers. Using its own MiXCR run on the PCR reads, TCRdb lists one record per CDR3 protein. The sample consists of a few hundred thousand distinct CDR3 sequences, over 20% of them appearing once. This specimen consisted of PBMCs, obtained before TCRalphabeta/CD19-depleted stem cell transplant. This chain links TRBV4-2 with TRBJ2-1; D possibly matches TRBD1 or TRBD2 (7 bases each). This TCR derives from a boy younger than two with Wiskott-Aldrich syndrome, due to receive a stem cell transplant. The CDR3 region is CASSQDYRGGDYNEQFF. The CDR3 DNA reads TGTGCCAGCAGCCAAGATTACAGGGGAGGGGACTACAATGAGCAGTTCTTC.